The present entry profiles one T cell receptor (beta chain) with its context. These data belong to a study of blood T cell repertoires in COVID-19. Sequenced by immunoSEQ multiplex PCR; TCRdb stores in-frame clones only, minus some. The sample shows 200,000 to 250,000 clones, roughly 87% of them seen only once. The sequenced sample was PBMCs or T cells enriched from blood (not recorded which). The source of this sequence is a man aged 25 to 40 who had recovered from COVID-19.

As DNA, the CDR3 is TGTGCCAGTAGCCCAGTGGGGCCACCCTATGGCTACACCTTC. Its translation: CASSPVGPPYGYTF. The chain carries TRBV19 and TRBJ1-2; a weak D match, TRBD1 (5 bases). The CDR3 spans 14 residues. CDR1 is LNHDA and CDR2 is SQIVND in the germline V gene (reference sequence). Trimming took off 6 bases at V and 4 bases at J, with 15 bases between the two ends.